The T cell receptor beta chain under discussion was sequenced for a study of T cells in Graves' hyperthyroidism and ophthalmopathy. Turning to the study itself: Peripheral blood specimens were obtained at initial diagnosis, prior to any treatment.

Germline V gene lookup returns CDR1 LNHDA and CDR2 SQIVND (reference sequence). The CDR3 consists of 14 residues. J was trimmed by 0 bases and V by 4 bases; bases with no gene match: 0. Authors of the study amplified TCR beta CDR3 regions from RNA transcripts. HTBI primers drove first-round RT-PCR of the TCR CDR3. MiXCR, applied by TCRdb to the multiplex PCR reads, yields one record per CDR3 protein. The sample carries under 400,000 distinct CDR3 sequences, 15% to 20% recorded once. This clonotype has ten or more counts. Thyroid ultrasound, orbital computed tomography, clinical symptoms, and serum thyroxine and TRAb underpinned diagnoses. Cells are PBMCs isolated from around 9.4 ml of fresh blood.

This clonotype was obtained from a woman in her thirties or forties with Graves' ophthalmopathy. V gene TRBV19 combines with J gene TRBJ1-3; 7 bases match TRBD1. Material: blood. CDR3 region: CASSKGASGNTIYF. The CDR3 DNA reads as TGTGCCAGTAGTAAGGGGGCCTCTGGAAACACCATATATTTT.